Following are 23 T cell receptor beta chains from one sample sequenced in a study of post-analysis software for immune sequencing data. The study's findings and limits: Controls had lower frequencies than patients of 4 or 5 TRBV segments, which included TRBV5-6, TRBV5-1 and TRBV20-1.

No antigens are known for them. Unique molecular identifiers were carried by the TCR beta cDNA libraries. TCRdb itself ran the PCR reads through MiXCR, one entry per CDR3 protein. This table has more than 500,000 distinct CDR3 sequences, about a third appearing once. Material for sequencing was blood. Receptor source: a girl between 2 and 17 years old with multiple sclerosis.

V and J are TRBV5-1 and TRBJ1-5, with TRBD1 as a possible D gene (6 bases). CDR1 SGHRS and CDR2 YFSETQ come from the germline V gene. This CDR3 is 14 amino acids long. Trimming shortened V by 4 bases and J by 6 bases, and 14 bases separated the two germline ends. The CDR3 sequence: CASSPETGRQPQHF. CDR3 DNA sequence: TGCGCCAGCAGCCCAGAGACAGGCCGTCAGCCCCAGCATTTT.

The chain is built from TRBV24-1 and TRBJ1-2; possibly TRBD1 for D (5 bases). The germline CDR1 and CDR2 sequences are KGHDR and SFDVKD. The CDR3 consists of 13 residues. V was cut by 9 bases and J by 0 bases, with 10 bases left in between. The CDR3 reads CATSGHTNYGYTF. As DNA, the CDR3 is TGTGCCACCTCAGGACATACTAACTATGGCTACACCTTC.

The chain has TRBV10-3 and TRBJ2-5, with 12 positions matching TRBD1. V shed 6 bases, J shed 4 bases, and the junction held 3 bases outside the gene matches. Germline CDR1 ENHRY, CDR2 SYGVKD. CDR3 length equals 14 residues. The DNA of the CDR3 is TGTGCCATCAGGGGACAGGGGGCGGGAGAGACCCAGTACTTC. This gives the protein CAIRGQGAGETQYF.

This clonotype was counted a few times. The chain carries TRBV11-1 and TRBJ1-2; D perhaps matches TRBD1 (5 bases). Per the germline V gene, CDR1 is SGHAT and CDR2 is FQDESV (reference sequence). The CDR3 sequence is 15 residues long. V lost 1 base, J lost 5 bases, and 14 bases lay in between. CDR3 in DNA: TGTGCCAGCAGCTTAGGCACGGGGGATGGATATGGCTACACCTTC. The encoded protein is CASSLGTGDGYGYTF.

This chain connects TRBV7-9 to TRBJ1-6; the match to TRBD1 covers 9 bases. This CDR3 has 16 amino acids. Germline V lookup: CDR1 SEHNR, CDR2 FQNEAQ (reference sequence). V lost 1 base to trimming and J lost 7 bases; unmatched junction nucleotides: 5. The CDR3 DNA is TGTGCCAGCAGCTTAGGGACAGGGGACCCGAATTCACCCCTCCACTTT. Residues: CASSLGTGDPNSPLHF. Drawing the rest from reference TRBV7-9 and TRBJ1-6, the complete variable domain is DTGVSQNPRHKITKRGQNVTFRCDPISEHNRLYWYRQTLGQGPEFLTYFQNEAQLEKSRLLSDRFSAERPKGSFSTLEIQRTEQGDSAMYLCASSLGTGDPNSPLHFGNGTRLTVT.

The chain uses TRBV7-9 and TRBJ1-2; weak D call: TRBD1 (5 bases). CDR1 and CDR2 from the germline V gene are SEHNR and FQNEAQ (reference sequence). Trimming shortened V by 4 bases and J by 0 bases, and 12 bases separated the two germline ends. CDR3 size: 15 residues. The CDR3 region is CASSSGRTTNYGYTF. The DNA for the CDR3 is TGTGCCAGCAGCTCCGGCAGGACAACTAACTATGGCTACACCTTC.

In the case of this clonotype: The junction does not match germline at one end; this may be a read error. This chain connects TRBV4-1 to TRBJ1-6; the match to TRBD1 covers 8 bases. Germline-derived CDR1 and CDR2 are MGHRA and YSYEKL. The CDR3 extends over 15 amino acids. CDR3 residues: CASSQQGADNSPLYF. For the CDR3, the DNA is TGCGCCAGCAGCCAACAGGGGGCGGATAATTCACCCCTCTACTTT.

The rearrangement links TRBV29-1 to TRBJ1-1; the match to TRBD1 covers 7 bases. V lost 5 bases, J lost 3 bases, and 15 bases stayed unmatched. Germline loops: CDR1 SQVTM, CDR2 ANQGSEA. This CDR3 has 16 residues. The CDR3 is CSVPAPQGGFYTEAFF. The CDR3 DNA reads as TGCAGCGTTCCCGCCCCGCAGGGGGGGTTTTACACTGAAGCTTTCTTT.

The chain links TRBV5-6 to TRBJ1-1; D not certain. The CDR3 consists of 12 residues. The V gene's germline CDR1 is SGHDT and CDR2 YYEEEE. Trimming pared 4 bases from V and 4 bases from J, leaving 8 bases between. CDR3 coding DNA: TGTGCCAGCAGCCTCCTGATCACTGAAGCTTTCTTT. Its translation: CASSLLITEAFF. The full variable domain, rest sourced from reference TRBV5-6 and TRBJ1-1, is DAGVTQSPTHLIKTRGQQVTLRCSPKSGHDTVSWYQQALGQGPQFIFQYYEEEERQRGNFPDRFSGHQFPNYSSELNVNALLLGDSALYLCASSLLITEAFFGQGTRLTVV.

The chain carries TRBV5-6 and TRBJ2-7, with D unclear. The V gene's germline CDR1 is SGHDT and CDR2 YYEEEE. V dropped 0 bases and J dropped 7 bases, with 20 bases sitting between them. This CDR3 spans 16 amino acids. CDR3 bases: TGTGCCAGCAGCTTGGACTTCAGTAAGGTCGTGGGTGAGCAGTACTTC. It encodes CASSLDFSKVVGEQYF.

The chain links TRBV7-9 to TRBJ1-2; no reliable D call. This CDR3 has 14 amino acids. CDR1 is SEHNR and CDR2 is FQNEAQ in the germline V gene (reference sequence). The V and J ends lost 5 bases and 3 bases respectively, with 13 bases between them. As DNA, the CDR3 is TGTGCCAGCAGCCTAGTTCTCAGTTACTATGGCTACACCTTC. It encodes CASSLVLSYYGYTF.

The rearrangement joins TRBV10-2 to TRBJ2-3; 8 nucleotides align to TRBD2. CDR3 length equals 16 residues. Germline values: CDR1 WSHSY, CDR2 SAAADI. After removal of 3 bases from V and 3 bases from J, the junction contained 8 bases not matched to a gene. CDR3 loop: CASSESWLAGTDTQYF. The CDR3, as DNA: TGCGCCAGCAGTGAATCGTGGCTAGCGGGTACAGATACGCAGTATTTT.

J is TRBJ2-4 and V is TRBV5-1; D is unresolved. The CDR3 loop spans 14 amino acids. V lost 3 bases, J lost 2 bases, and 9 bases lay in between. Germline V gene lookup returns CDR1 SGHRS and CDR2 YFSETQ. The CDR3 is CASSSLTSKNIQYF. The DNA of the CDR3 is TGCGCCAGCAGCTCGCTTACCTCCAAAAACATTCAGTACTTC.

The sample holds a few counts of this clonotype. The rearrangement joins TRBV3-1 to TRBJ2-5, with 7 bases aligning to TRBD2. In germline, CDR1 is LGHDT, CDR2 YNNKEL (reference sequence). V lost 0 bases to trimming and J lost 1 base; unmatched junction nucleotides: 5. CDR3 length equals 16 residues. CDR3 protein: CASSQDELAVQETQYF. In nucleotides, the CDR3 is TGTGCCAGCAGCCAAGATGAGCTAGCGGTCCAAGAGACCCAGTACTTC.

The V call is TRBV6-6, the J call TRBJ1-2, with TRBD1 identical over 8 bases. Germline lookup yields CDR1 MNHNY and CDR2 SVGAGI (reference sequence). V was clipped by 0 bases and J by 4 bases; unmatched bases: 7. The CDR3 is made up of 16 amino acids. CDR3 sequence (DNA): TGTGCCAGCAGTTACTCGAATTCAGGACAGGGCTATGGCTACACCTTC. It specifies CASSYSNSGQGYGYTF.

The rearrangement links TRBV7-2 to TRBJ1-2, with D possibly being TRBD1 (5 bases). CDR3 length: 14 amino acids. The ends were cut back, 4 bases at V and 0 bases at J, with 9 bases in the middle. Germline V gene sequence: CDR1 SGHTA, CDR2 FQGNSA. CDR3 sequence reads: CASSYDSSNYGYTF. CDR3 DNA: TGTGCCAGCAGCTATGACAGCTCTAACTATGGCTACACCTTC.

This clonotype was seen more than once but under ten times. J is TRBJ2-5 and V is TRBV12-3 or TRBV12-4, with 8 bases aligning to TRBD1. Trimming cost V 0 bases and J 13 bases; bases outside gene matches: 10. This CDR3 region has 14 residues. The CDR3 is CASSLARDRPIPYF. CDR3 nucleotides: TGTGCCAGCAGTTTAGCGCGGGACAGGCCCATCCCGTACTTC.

There are a few counts of this clonotype. V is TRBV5-5 and J is TRBJ1-2; no definite D call. Trimming shortened V by 0 bases and J by 7 bases, and 10 bases separated the two germline ends. CDR3 length equals 13 residues. Germline lookup yields CDR1 SGHKS and CDR2 YYEKEE (reference sequence). In DNA form, the CDR3 reads TGTGCCAGCAGCTTGGCCTTGTTTAGTGGCTACACCTTC. Protein product: CASSLALFSGYTF.

This clonotype was seen many times. V usage is TRBV6-2 or TRBV6-3 and J usage is TRBJ1-1; 9 bases match TRBD1. This CDR3 contains 17 residues. Unmatched junction bases numbered 8, after V lost 2 bases and J lost 1 base. The germline V gene encodes CDR1 MNHEY and CDR2 SVGEGT. CDR3: CASSYLPGQGENTEAFF. CDR3 coding DNA: TGTGCCAGCAGTTACCTCCCGGGACAGGGAGAGAACACTGAAGCTTTCTTT.

The V and J genes are TRBV29-1 and TRBJ2-1, with 13 bases that match TRBD2. The CDR3 is 17 amino acids. Germline CDR1 SQVTM, CDR2 ANQGSEA. The J segment lost 0 bases and the V segment lost 7 bases, leaving 9 bases of the junction unmatched. CDR3 DNA: TGCAGCGCTAGACTAGCGGGGGGCTGGAGCTCCTACAATGAGCAGTTCTTC. Protein: CSARLAGGWSSYNEQFF.

In its sample, this clonotype was seen a few times. The chain couples TRBV12-3 or TRBV12-4 to TRBJ2-5; 8 nucleotides agree with TRBD2. The junction had 11 bases not matched to a gene; V was cut back by 3 bases and J by 5 bases. There are 16 residues in the CDR3. CDR3 DNA sequence: TGTGCCAGCAGTTTGGACGCGGGCGGGGGGTTTGAGACCCAGTACTTC. Protein: CASSLDAGGGFETQYF.

The genes are TRBV5-1 and TRBJ2-1, with 7 bases matching TRBD1. The CDR3 loop spans 14 amino acids. With V trimmed by 2 bases and J by 10 bases, 9 bases remained unmatched. CDR1 SGHRS and CDR2 YFSETQ come from the germline V gene. The CDR3 protein is CASSFSQGGGEQFF. CDR3 bases: TGCGCCAGCAGCTTTAGCCAAGGGGGCGGCGAGCAGTTCTTC.

This clonotype turned up a few times. The gene calls are TRBV5-1 and TRBJ2-1; 8 bases align to TRBD1. Germline trimming cut 0 bases from V and 3 bases from J; bases unmatched to any gene: 11. CDR3 length equals 18 residues. Germline lookup yields CDR1 SGHRS and CDR2 YFSETQ. CDR3 region: CASSLGRTTGADYNEQFF. The CDR3 coding sequence is TGCGCCAGCAGCTTGGGTAGGACGACAGGGGCTGACTACAATGAGCAGTTCTTC.